The sequence of this T cell receptor beta chain was determined in a study of Graves' ophthalmopathy and Graves' hyperthyroidism. The table lists this clonotype with many counts. TCR beta CDR3 regions were amplified from RNA transcripts. First-round RT-PCR with HTBI primers preceded a second-round multiplex PCR. TCRdb independently ran MiXCR on the multiplex PCR reads; one entry per CDR3 protein. This sample yields a few hundred thousand distinct CDR3 sequences, of which about a sixth are seen a single time; 2% to 3% belongs to the top ten. Germline V gene sequence: CDR1 MGHRA, CDR2 YSYEKL. The CDR3 runs to 19 residues. Deletions cut 0 bases from V and 0 bases from J, with 18 bases between. Stable hyperthyroidism meant no ophthalmopathy within 18 months of follow-up. The hyperthyroidism patients had a new diagnosis of under 2 months' duration and were aged 18 to 65. Clinicians diagnosed using symptoms, serum thyroxine, TRAb, thyroid ultrasound and orbital computed tomography.

This chain links TRBV4-1 with TRBJ1-5; D gene uncertain. What was sequenced was peripheral blood. The sequence came from an adult woman with stable Graves' hyperthyroidism. CDR3 sequence: CASSQDPGSPNYSNQPQHF. DNA for the CDR3: TGCGCCAGCAGCCAAGATCCGGGGTCACCTAATTATAGCAATCAGCCCCAGCATTTT.